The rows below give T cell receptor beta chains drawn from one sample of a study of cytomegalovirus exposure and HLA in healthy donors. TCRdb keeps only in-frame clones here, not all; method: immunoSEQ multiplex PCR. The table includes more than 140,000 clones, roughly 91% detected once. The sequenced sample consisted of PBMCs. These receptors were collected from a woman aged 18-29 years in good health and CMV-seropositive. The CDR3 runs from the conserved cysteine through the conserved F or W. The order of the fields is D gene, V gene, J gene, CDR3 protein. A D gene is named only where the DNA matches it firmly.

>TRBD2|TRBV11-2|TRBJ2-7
CASSKTSGRYEQYF
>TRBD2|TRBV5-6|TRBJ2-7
CASSFAGVYEQYF
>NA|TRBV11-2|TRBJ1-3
CASSRLGGVSGNTIYF
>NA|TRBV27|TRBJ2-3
CASSFLSTDTQYF
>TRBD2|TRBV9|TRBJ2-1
CASSPRLAGGYNEQFF
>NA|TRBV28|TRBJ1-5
CASSFPIPGLYSNQPQHF
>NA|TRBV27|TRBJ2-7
CASSLLTGYEQYF
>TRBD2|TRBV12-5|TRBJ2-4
CASLLAGENIQYF
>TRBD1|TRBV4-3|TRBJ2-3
CASSQGQGVGTDTQYF
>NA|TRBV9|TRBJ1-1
CASSLTPGEDTEAFF
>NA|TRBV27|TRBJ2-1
CASTLGSGAGSEQFF
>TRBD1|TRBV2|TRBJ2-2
CASSVRQGATGELFF
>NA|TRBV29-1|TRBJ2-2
CSVVSVITGELFF
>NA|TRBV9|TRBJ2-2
CASSVLSGELFF
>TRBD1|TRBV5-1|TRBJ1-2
CASSRGQEIYGYTF
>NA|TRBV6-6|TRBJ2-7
CASSYSGRGRDEQYF
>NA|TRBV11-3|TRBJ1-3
CASTIRVSSGNTIYF
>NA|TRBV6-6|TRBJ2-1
CASSYPLFF
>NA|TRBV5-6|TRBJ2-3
CASSLLRTDTQYF
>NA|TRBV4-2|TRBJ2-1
CASSPGEPYNEQFF
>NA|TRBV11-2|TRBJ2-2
CASSLVRTATGELFF
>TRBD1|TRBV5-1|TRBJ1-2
CASSFSQGTSNYGYTF
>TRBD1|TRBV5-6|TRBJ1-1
CASSSAGGSGTEAFF
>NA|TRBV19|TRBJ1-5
CASSRESRTQHF
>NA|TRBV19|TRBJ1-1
CASYRVGNTEAFF
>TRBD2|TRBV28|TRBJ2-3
CASSFQAGGLGDTQYF
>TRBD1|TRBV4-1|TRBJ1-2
CASSQAGGEDYGYTF
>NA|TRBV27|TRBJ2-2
CASSSNTGELFF
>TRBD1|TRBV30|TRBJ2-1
CAWRKFSGGAYYNEQFF
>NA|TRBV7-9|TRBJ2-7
CASSRAASSYEQYF
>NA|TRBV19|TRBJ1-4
CASTFRGLSYEKLFF
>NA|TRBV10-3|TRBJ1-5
CAISESRAGPQHF
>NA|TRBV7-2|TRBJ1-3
CASSLDPFSGNTIYF
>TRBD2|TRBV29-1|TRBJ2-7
CSVEMGTSGRNYEQYF
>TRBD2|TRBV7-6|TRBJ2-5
CASTTAGGPAETQYF
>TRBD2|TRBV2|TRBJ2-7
CAIQTSGPSYEQYF
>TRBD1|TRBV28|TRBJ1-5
CASSTPGQGEDQPQHF
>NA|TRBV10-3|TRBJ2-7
CAISVLQEQYF
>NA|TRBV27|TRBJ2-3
CASSLWAGLTDTQYF
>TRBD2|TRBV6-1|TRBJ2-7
CASSVTSGRTAYEQYF
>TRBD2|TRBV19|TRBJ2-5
CASSGRVGKTQYF
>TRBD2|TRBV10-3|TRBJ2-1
CATVTSGRMSEQFF
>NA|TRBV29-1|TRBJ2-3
CSVKVAETRTDTQYF
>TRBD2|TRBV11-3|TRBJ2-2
CASSLRLAGVTGELFF
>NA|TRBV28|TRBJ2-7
CASSLRRSPYEQYF
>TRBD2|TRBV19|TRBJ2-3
CASSRLADSTDTQYF
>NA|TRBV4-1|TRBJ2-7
CASSQTGLGYEQYF
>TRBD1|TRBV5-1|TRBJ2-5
CASSTGQGVRETQYF
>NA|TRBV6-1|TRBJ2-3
CASSEPGDGTDTQYF
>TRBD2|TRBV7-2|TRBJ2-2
CASSFKRGTGELFF
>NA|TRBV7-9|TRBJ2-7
CASSSVPVSYEQYF
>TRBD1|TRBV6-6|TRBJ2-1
CASISPGQSYNEQFF
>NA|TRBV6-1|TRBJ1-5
CASSGENYSNQPQHF
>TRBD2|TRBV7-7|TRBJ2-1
CASSPQLGASGIIEQFF
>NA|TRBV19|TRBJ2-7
CASSIDGQRGYEQYF
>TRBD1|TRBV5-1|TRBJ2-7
CASSLRQGDEQYF